Presented here are 21 T cell receptor beta chains from one specimen sequenced in a study of beta chain features in type 1 diabetes. The study reverse transcribed the entire isolated RNA, so it sequenced expressed TCRB transcripts. Using immunoSEQ multiplex PCR, the repertoire was profiled, and TCRdb retains in-frame clones only, with some absent. This sample has 310,000 or so clones, with 8% to 13% found just once. Material: naive CD4+ T cells from blood. The receptors here all came from a woman aged 25-40 years in good health.

This clone has more than one count but fewer than ten. The V and J genes are TRBV9 and TRBJ2-3; D call uncertain. V shed 0 bases and J shed 0 bases, with 11 bases lying between them. CDR1 is SGDLS, CDR2 YYNGEE, per germline. The CDR3 length is 16 residues. The CDR3 region is CASSVGVRDSTDTQYF. As DNA, the CDR3 is TGTGCCAGCAGCGTAGGTGTTCGAGATAGCACAGATACGCAGTATTTT.

Of note for this clone: A junction end diverges from the germline sequence, so it may reflect a read error. CDR3 nucleotides: TGTGCCAGCAGCCCCAGAAGGACAGGGTCCTTCGAGCAGTACTTC. It encodes CASSPRRTGSFEQYF. The rearrangement joins TRBV7-2 to TRBJ2-7; 8 bases line up with TRBD1. The CDR3 length is 15 residues. Germline CDR1 and CDR2: SGHTA and FQGNSA. Supplemented by reference TRBV7-2 and TRBJ2-7, the full variable domain reads GAGVSQSPSNKVTEKGKDVELRCDPISGHTALYWYRQSLGQGLEFLIYFQGNSAPDKSGLPSDRFSAERTGGSVSTLTIQRTQQEDSAVYLCASSPRRTGSFEQYFGPGTRLTVT.

This clone was picked up a small number of times. The gene calls are TRBV28 and TRBJ2-7; TRBD2 might be the D (6 bases). V was shortened by 1 base and J by 4 bases, with 11 bases between the two germline ends. The CDR3 has 14 residues. From germline, CDR1 is MDHEN and CDR2 SYDVKM. The CDR3 region is CASSLSQGGYEQYF. The CDR3 coding sequence is TGTGCCAGCAGTTTATCCCAGGGAGGATACGAGCAGTACTTC. The full variable domain, rest sourced from reference TRBV28 and TRBJ2-7, is DVKVTQSSRYLVKRTGEKVFLECVQDMDHENMFWYRQDPGLGLRLIYFSYDVKMKEKGDIPEGYSVSREKKERFSLILESASTNQTSMYLCASSLSQGGYEQYFGPGTRLTVT.

This clone was observed a few times. The chain links TRBV15 to TRBJ2-5, with 10 bases identical to TRBD2. The CDR3 runs to 18 residues. Unmatched junction bases numbered 10, after V lost 0 bases and J lost 3 bases. Germline CDR1 LNHNV, CDR2 YYDKDF (reference sequence). CDR3 protein: CATSRDTAGGPGKETQYF. The CDR3 DNA is TGTGCCACCAGCAGAGATACAGCGGGAGGGCCGGGTAAAGAGACCCAGTACTTC.

This clone appeared a few times. The V and J genes are TRBV7-2 and TRBJ1-4, with D possibly matching TRBD1 (5 bases). In germline, CDR1 is SGHTA, CDR2 FQGNSA. Trimming stripped 3 bases from V and 5 bases from J, with 13 bases between. This CDR3 is built from 15 residues. CDR3 residues: CASSFGHIENEKLFF. The CDR3 DNA reads as TGTGCCAGCAGCTTCGGACACATCGAAAATGAAAAACTGTTTTTT.

This clone was counted between two and nine times. Other nucleotide sequences from this sample produce the same CDR3. The V call is TRBV18, the J call TRBJ2-7; D is undetermined. The length of the CDR3 is 13 residues. The V and J ends lost 0 bases and 4 bases respectively, with 7 bases between them. CDR1 and CDR2 (germline): KGHSH, LQKENI. CDR3 loop: CASSPPASYEQYF. In DNA form, the CDR3 reads TGTGCCAGCTCACCACCGGCAAGTTACGAGCAGTACTTC.

Of note for this clone: Relative to the germline gene, one junction end is altered; a read error may explain this. The rearrangement joins TRBV11-2 to TRBJ2-5; 14 nucleotides align to TRBD2. Germline V gene sequence: CDR1 SGHAT, CDR2 FQNNGV. This CDR3 spans 14 amino acids. The CDR3 region is CASSSPRLAGGTHF. The CDR3 nucleotides read TGTGCCAGCAGCTCCCCCAGACTAGCGGGAGGGACCCACTTC.

This rearrangement joins TRBV9 to TRBJ2-3, with D perhaps TRBD2 (5 bases). The germline V and J ends were trimmed by 2 bases and 6 bases, with 10 bases remaining between them. CDR1 SGDLS and CDR2 YYNGEE come from the germline V gene. CDR3 length: 13 residues. CDR3 residues: CASSVGGPDTQYF. The CDR3 DNA follows: TGTGCCAGCAGCGTCGGAGGACCCGATACGCAGTATTTT. The variable domain in full, completed from reference TRBV9 and TRBJ2-3, reads DSGVTQTPKHLITATGQRVTLRCSPRSGDLSVYWYQQSLDQGLQFLIQYYNGEERAKGNILERFSAQQFPDLHSELNLSSLELGDSALYFCASSVGGPDTQYFGPGTRLTVL.

The J gene is TRBJ2-7, the V gene TRBV5-1; TRBD1 matches 10 bases. The V segment lost 7 bases and the J segment 3 bases; nucleotides outside the gene matches: 7. The CDR3 sequence is 14 residues long. Germline lookup yields CDR1 SGHRS and CDR2 YFSETQ. The CDR3 DNA follows: TGCGCCAGCGATCCCGGGACAGGGGTCTACGAGCAGTACTTC. This sequence encodes CASDPGTGVYEQYF.

J is TRBJ2-1 and V is TRBV28; 12 bases match TRBD2. V lost 7 bases, J lost 6 bases, and 10 bases stayed unmatched. The CDR3 is 16 amino acids. Germline CDR1 MDHEN, CDR2 SYDVKM. For the CDR3, the DNA is TGTGCCAGCACCCTATCTGGGACTAGCGGGTCCAATGAGCAGTTCTTC. It codes for CASTLSGTSGSNEQFF.

J is TRBJ2-3 and V is TRBV7-2; tentatively, D is TRBD1 (6 bases). The CDR3 is made up of 15 amino acids. Germline CDR1 SGHTA, CDR2 FQGNSA. Trimming took 5 bases from V and 3 from J, leaving 15 bases between them. CDR3 in amino acids: CASSLVIGTTDTQYF. The CDR3 DNA follows: TGTGCCAGCAGCCTCGTGATAGGGACAACAGATACGCAGTATTTT.

The chain recombines TRBV13 with TRBJ1-3; 7 nucleotides line up with TRBD1. This CDR3 has 14 residues. Losses at the gene ends were 3 bases for V and 4 bases for J; bases not matched to a gene: 3. Germline V CDR1 and CDR2: PRHDT, FYEKMQ (reference sequence). CDR3 nucleotide sequence: TGTGCCAGCAGCTTTACAGGGGACGGAAACACCATATATTTT. It specifies CASSFTGDGNTIYF.

The gene calls are TRBV29-1 and TRBJ2-3, with D perhaps TRBD1 (5 bases). Per germline, CDR1 SQVTM and CDR2 ANQGSEA. With 3 bases removed from V and 3 bases from J, the gap between germline ends came to 13 bases. This CDR3 comprises 14 residues. The CDR3 loop is CSVDHRRGTDTQYF. The CDR3 DNA is TGCAGCGTTGACCACAGGAGAGGAACAGATACGCAGTATTTT.

This clone has just a few counts. V gene TRBV2 combines with J gene TRBJ2-2; 10 nucleotides agree with TRBD2. The V gene end was trimmed by 3 bases and the J gene end by 4 bases; junction bases not matched to a gene: 2. Germline lookup yields CDR1 SNHLY and CDR2 FYNNEI. The CDR3 loop spans 15 amino acids. The CDR3 sequence is CASSDASGGTGELFF. Written as DNA, the CDR3 is TGTGCCAGCAGTGACGCTAGCGGGGGCACCGGGGAGCTGTTTTTT.

This clone was seen just once. The V call is TRBV5-6, the J call TRBJ1-4, with no clear D. V lost 4 bases and J lost 4, with 14 bases in between. The CDR3 runs 15 residues. Germline V gives CDR1 SGHDT, CDR2 YYEEEE. The CDR3 DNA sequence: TGTGCCAGCAGCAGTGGAGGGCTCCTTAATGAAAAACTGTTTTTT. Protein sequence: CASSSGGLLNEKLFF.

This clone was detected only a few times. V usage is TRBV18 and J usage is TRBJ2-3, with 12 bases aligning to TRBD2. The germline CDR1 and CDR2 sequences are KGHSH and LQKENI. The CDR3 is 17 amino acids. Trimming removed 3 bases from V and 2 bases from J; junction bases left unmatched: 6. The CDR3, as DNA: TGTGCCAGCTCACCTATTCTAGCGGGAGGGCCCACAGATACGCAGTATTTT. Its protein is CASSPILAGGPTDTQYF.

The chain joins TRBV6-5 to TRBJ2-1, with 13 bases lining up with TRBD2. This CDR3 is 15 amino acids long. The germline V gene has CDR1 MNHEY and CDR2 SVGAGI. V lost 5 bases, J lost 8 bases, and 6 bases stayed unmatched. The DNA of the CDR3 is TGTGCCAGCAGTCGACTAGCGGGAGGATCCGATGAGCAGTTCTTC. Amino acids: CASSRLAGGSDEQFF.

The chain couples TRBV6-6 to TRBJ2-2; the match to TRBD2 covers 8 bases. In germline, CDR1 is MNHNY, CDR2 SVGAGI (reference sequence). V lost 6 bases and J lost 3; bases outside the gene matches: 6. This CDR3 contains 15 residues. CDR3: CASRTSGSDTGELFF. CDR3 DNA: TGTGCCAGCAGAACAAGCGGGAGCGACACCGGGGAGCTGTTTTTT.

This clone came up a few times. The V gene is TRBV18, the J gene TRBJ2-7; 9 bases match TRBD2. Trimming removed 4 bases from V and 2 bases from J; junction bases left unmatched: 6. There are 15 residues in the CDR3. Germline V CDR1 and CDR2: KGHSH, LQKENI. Written as DNA, the CDR3 is TGTGCCAGCTCACAGACTAGCGGAGGGGCCTACGAGCAGTACTTC. This sequence encodes CASSQTSGGAYEQYF.

CDR3 DNA sequence: TGTGCCAGCAGCACCCCCGGGACTAGCGGCCGGAGCTCCTACAATGAGCAGTTCTTC. This translates into CASSTPGTSGRSSYNEQFF. This chain uses TRBV9 with TRBJ2-1, with 11 positions matching TRBD2. The CDR3 runs to 19 residues. The J segment lost 0 bases and the V segment lost 4 bases, leaving 12 bases of the junction unmatched. Looked up from germline, CDR1 is SGDLS and CDR2 is YYNGEE.

A word on this clone: A read error may account for a junction end that differs from germline. The rearrangement joins TRBV29-1 to TRBJ2-1; perhaps TRBD1 as D (5 bases). Germline CDR1 is SQVTM and CDR2 is ANQGSEA. The CDR3 contains 12 residues. CDR3 in DNA: TGCACCGTTCAAACAGGTATCGATGAGCAGTTCTTC. As protein: CTVQTGIDEQFF.